This section outlines one T cell receptor beta chain sequence together with its context. Its cognate antigen is unknown. It may be a read error: a sequence one base away is much more abundant. The data were obtained in a study of T cells after yellow fever vaccination. Study summary: Researchers used SMART-Seq v4 Ultra Low Input to prepare fractions that had low cell numbers. Study-level findings and limits: Primary-vaccination clones mostly resurfaced post-booster (more than 95% CD4, around 88% CD8).

The CDR3 spans 12 residues. Germline CDR1 is SGHTA and CDR2 is FQGNSA. V lost 7 bases to trimming and J lost 6 bases, with 9 bases between them. Researchers made TCR cDNA using 5'RACE template switching, and this step added a universal primer site and UMIs. TCRdb reanalysed the 5' RACE reads using MiXCR and keeps one entry per CDR3 protein. The sample holds some 110,000 distinct CDR3 sequences; around 8% are singletons and the top ten take over 25%. The source material was CD8+ T cells sorted from PBMCs, sampled 45 days after the yellow fever booster vaccination. This receptor was obtained from a man under 40 who received the YFV17D yellow fever vaccine. The rearrangement links TRBV7-2 to TRBJ2-2, with D uncertain. The CDR3 is CASTLNAGELFF. In DNA form, the CDR3 reads TGTGCCAGCACCCTTAACGCCGGGGAGCTGTTTTTT. Full variable domain (missing parts from reference TRBV7-2 and TRBJ2-2): GAGVSQSPSNKVTEKGKDVELRCDPISGHTALYWYRQSLGQGLEFLIYFQGNSAPDKSGLPSDRFSAERTGGSVSTLTIQRTQQEDSAVYLCASTLNAGELFFGEGSRLTVL.